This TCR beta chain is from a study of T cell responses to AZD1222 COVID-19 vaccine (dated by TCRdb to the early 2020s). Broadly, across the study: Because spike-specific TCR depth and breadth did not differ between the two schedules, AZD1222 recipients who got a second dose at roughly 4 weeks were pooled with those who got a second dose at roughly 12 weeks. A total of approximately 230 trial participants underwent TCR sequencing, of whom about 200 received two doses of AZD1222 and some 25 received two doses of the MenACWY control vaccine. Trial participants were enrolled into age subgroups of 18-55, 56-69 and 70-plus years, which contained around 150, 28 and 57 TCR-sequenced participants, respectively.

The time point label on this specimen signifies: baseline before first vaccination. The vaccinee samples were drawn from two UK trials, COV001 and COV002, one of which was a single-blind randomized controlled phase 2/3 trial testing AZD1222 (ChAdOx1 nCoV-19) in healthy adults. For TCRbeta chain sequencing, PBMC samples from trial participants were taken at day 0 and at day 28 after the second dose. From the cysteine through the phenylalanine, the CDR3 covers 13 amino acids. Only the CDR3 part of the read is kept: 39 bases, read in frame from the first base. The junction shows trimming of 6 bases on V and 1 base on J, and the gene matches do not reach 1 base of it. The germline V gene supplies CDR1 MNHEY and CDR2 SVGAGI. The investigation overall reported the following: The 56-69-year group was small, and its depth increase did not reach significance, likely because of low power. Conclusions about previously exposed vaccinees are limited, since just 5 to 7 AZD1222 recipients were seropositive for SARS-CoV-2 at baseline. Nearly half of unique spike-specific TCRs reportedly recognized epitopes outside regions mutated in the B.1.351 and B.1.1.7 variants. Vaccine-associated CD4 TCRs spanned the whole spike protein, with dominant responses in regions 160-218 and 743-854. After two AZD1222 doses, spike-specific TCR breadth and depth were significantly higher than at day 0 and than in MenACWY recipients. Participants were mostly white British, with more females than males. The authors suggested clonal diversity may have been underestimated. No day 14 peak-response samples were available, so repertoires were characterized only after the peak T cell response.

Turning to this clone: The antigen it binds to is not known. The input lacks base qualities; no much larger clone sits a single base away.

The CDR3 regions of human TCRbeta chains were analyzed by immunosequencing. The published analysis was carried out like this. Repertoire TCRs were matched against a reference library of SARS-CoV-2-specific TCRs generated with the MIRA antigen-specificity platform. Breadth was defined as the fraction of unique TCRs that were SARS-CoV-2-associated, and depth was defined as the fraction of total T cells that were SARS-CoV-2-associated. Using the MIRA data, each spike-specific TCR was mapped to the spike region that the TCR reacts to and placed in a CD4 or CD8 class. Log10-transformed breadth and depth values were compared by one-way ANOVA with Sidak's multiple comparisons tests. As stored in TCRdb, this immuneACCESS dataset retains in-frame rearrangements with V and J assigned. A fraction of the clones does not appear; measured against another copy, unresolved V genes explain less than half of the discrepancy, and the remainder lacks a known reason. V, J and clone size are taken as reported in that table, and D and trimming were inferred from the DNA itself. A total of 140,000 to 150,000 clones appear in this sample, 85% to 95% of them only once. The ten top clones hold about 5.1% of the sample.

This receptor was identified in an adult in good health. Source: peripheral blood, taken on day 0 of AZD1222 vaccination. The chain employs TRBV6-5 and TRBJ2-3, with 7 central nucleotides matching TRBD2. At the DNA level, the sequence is TGTGCCAGCAGGCTAGCGGGCACAGATACGCAGTATTTT. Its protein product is CASRLAGTDTQYF.